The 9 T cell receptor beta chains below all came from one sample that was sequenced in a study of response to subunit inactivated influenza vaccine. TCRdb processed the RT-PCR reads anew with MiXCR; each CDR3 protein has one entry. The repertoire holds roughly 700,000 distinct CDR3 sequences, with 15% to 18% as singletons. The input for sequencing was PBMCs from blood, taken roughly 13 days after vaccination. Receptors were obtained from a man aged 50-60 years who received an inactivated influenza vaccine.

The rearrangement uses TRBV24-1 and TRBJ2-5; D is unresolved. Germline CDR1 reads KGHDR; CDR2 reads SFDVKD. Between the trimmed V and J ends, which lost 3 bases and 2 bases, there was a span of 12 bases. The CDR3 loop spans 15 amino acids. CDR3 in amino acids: CATSDPLTNQETQYF. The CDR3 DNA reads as TGTGCCACCAGTGATCCACTGACGAATCAAGAGACCCAGTACTTC.

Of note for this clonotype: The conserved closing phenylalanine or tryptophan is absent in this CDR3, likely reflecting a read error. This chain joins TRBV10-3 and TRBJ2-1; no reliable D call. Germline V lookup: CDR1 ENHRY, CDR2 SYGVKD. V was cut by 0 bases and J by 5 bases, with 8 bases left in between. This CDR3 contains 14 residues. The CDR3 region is CAISESGLNNEQFL. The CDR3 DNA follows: TGTGCCATCAGTGAGTCAGGCCTTAACAATGAGCAGTTCTTA.

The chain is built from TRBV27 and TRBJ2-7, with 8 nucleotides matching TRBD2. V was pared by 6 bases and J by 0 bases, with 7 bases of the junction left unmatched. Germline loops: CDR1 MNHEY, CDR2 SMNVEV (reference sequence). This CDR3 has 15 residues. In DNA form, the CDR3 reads TGTGCCAGCAGGGACAGCGGGAGTGTCTCCTACGAGCAGTACTTC. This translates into CASRDSGSVSYEQYF.

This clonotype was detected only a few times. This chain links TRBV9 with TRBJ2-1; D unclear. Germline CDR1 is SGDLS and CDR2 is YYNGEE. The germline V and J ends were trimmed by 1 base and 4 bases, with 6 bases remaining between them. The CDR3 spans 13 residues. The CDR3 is CASSVWGYNEQFF. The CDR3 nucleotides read TGTGCCAGCAGCGTATGGGGTTACAATGAGCAGTTCTTC.

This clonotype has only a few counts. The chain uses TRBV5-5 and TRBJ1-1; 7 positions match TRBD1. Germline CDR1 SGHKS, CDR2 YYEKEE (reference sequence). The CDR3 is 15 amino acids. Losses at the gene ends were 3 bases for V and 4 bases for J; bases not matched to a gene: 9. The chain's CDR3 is CASSSPRQGPTEAFF. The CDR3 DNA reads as TGTGCCAGCAGCTCCCCTCGACAGGGTCCCACTGAAGCTTTCTTT.

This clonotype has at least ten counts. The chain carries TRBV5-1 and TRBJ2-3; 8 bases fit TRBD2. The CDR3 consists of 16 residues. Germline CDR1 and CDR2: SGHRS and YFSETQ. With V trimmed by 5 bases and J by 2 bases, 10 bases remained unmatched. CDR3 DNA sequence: TGCGCCAGCAGTTTCGGGACTAGTCTCTACACAGATACGCAGTATTTT. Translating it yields CASSFGTSLYTDTQYF.

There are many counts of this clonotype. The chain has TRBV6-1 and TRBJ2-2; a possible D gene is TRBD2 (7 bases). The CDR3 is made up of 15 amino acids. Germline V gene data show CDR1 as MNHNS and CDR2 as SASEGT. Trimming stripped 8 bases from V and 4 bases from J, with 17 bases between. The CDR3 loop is CASGLLAGATGELFF. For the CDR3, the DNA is TGTGCCAGCGGGCTCCTGGCGGGGGCCACCGGGGAGCTGTTTTTT.

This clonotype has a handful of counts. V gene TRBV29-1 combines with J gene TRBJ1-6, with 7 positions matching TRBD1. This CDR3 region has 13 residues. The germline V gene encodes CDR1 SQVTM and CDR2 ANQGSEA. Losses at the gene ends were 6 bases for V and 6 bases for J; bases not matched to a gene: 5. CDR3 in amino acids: CSVRTGFNSPLHF. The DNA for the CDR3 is TGCAGCGTCCGGACAGGTTTTAATTCACCCCTCCACTTT.

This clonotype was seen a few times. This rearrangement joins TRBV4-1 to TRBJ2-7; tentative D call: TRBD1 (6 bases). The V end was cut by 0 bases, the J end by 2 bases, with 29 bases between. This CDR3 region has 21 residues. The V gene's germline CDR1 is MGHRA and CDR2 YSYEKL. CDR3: CASSQDLFRGRTFKITYEQYF. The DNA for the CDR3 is TGCGCCAGCAGCCAAGATCTATTCAGGGGAAGGACCTTTAAAATAACCTACGAGCAGTACTTC.